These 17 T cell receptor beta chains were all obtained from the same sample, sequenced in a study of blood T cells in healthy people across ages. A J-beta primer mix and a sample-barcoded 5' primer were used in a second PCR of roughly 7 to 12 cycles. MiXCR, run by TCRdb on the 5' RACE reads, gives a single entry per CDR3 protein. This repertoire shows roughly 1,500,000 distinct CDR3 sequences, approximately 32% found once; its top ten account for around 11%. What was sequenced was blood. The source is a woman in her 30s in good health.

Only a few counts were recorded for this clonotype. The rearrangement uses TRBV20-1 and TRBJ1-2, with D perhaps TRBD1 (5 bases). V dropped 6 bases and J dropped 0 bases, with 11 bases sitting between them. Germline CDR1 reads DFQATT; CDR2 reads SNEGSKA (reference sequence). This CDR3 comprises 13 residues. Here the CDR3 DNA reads TGCAGTGCCAGGGCAGGGACTAACTATGGCTACACCTTC. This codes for CSARAGTNYGYTF.

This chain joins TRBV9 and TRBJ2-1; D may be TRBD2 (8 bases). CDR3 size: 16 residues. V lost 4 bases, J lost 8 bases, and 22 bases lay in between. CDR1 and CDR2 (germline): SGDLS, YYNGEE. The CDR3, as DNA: TGTGCCAGCAGCCCCCGGGGGGGACAGAGAGGCGATGAGCAGTTCTTC. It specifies CASSPRGGQRGDEQFF.

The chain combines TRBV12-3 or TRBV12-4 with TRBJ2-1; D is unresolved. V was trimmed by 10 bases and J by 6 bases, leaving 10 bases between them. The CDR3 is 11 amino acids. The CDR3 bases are TGTGCCACCTCCCCTAGCAATGAGCAGTTCTTC. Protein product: CATSPSNEQFF.

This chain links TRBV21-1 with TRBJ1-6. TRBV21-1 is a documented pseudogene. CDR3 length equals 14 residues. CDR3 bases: TGTGCCAGCAGCAAAGACGTAAGGAATTCACCCCTCCACTTT. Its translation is CASSKDVRNSPLHF.

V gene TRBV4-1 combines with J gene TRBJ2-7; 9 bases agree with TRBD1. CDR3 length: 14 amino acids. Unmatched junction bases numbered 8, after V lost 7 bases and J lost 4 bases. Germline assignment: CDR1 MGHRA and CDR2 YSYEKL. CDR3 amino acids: CASNPGQGGYEQYF. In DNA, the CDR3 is TGCGCCAGCAATCCGGGACAGGGAGGGTACGAGCAGTACTTC.

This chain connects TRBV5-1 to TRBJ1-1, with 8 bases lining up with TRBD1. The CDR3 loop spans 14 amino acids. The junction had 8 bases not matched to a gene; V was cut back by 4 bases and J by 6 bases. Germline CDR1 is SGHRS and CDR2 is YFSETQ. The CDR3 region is CASSRSPGGAEAFF. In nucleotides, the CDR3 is TGCGCCAGCAGCCGTTCTCCAGGGGGCGCTGAAGCTTTCTTT.

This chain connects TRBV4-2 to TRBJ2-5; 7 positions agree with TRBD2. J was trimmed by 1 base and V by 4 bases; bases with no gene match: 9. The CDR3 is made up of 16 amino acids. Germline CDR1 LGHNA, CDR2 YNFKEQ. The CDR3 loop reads CASSPWGGDFQETQYF. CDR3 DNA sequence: TGTGCCAGCAGCCCCTGGGGAGGGGACTTCCAAGAGACCCAGTACTTC.

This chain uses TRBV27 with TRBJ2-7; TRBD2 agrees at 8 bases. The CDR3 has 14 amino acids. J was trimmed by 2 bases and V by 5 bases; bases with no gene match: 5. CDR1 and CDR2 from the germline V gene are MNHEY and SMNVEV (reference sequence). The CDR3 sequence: CASSISGDPYEQYF. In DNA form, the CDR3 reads TGTGCCAGCAGTATTAGCGGGGACCCCTACGAGCAGTACTTC.

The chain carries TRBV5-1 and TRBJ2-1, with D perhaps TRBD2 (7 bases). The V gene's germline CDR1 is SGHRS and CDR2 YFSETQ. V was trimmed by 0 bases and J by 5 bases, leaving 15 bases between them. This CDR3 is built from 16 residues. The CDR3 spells CASSLEGGLTHNEQFF. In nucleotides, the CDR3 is TGCGCCAGCAGCTTGGAAGGGGGACTAACGCACAATGAGCAGTTCTTC.

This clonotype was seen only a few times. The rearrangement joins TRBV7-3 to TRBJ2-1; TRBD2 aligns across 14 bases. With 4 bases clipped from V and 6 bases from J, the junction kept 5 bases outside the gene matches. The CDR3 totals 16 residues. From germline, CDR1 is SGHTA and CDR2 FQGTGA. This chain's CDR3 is CASSSTSGGVINEQFF. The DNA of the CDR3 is TGTGCCAGCAGCTCGACTAGCGGGGGGGTTATCAATGAGCAGTTCTTC.

This chain's CDR3 is CASSLGDGHGYTF. Here the CDR3 DNA reads TGCGCCAGCAGCTTGGGAGATGGCCATGGCTACACCTTC. The chain joins TRBV5-1 to TRBJ1-2; no definite D call. Between the trimmed V and J ends, which lost 0 bases and 6 bases, there was a span of 9 bases. Germline V gene sequence: CDR1 SGHRS, CDR2 YFSETQ. The CDR3 totals 13 residues.

The chain's CDR3 is CAISRDVYNEQFF. The CDR3, as DNA: TGTGCCATCAGCCGGGACGTCTACAATGAGCAGTTCTTC. The chain is built from TRBV10-3 and TRBJ2-1; either TRBD1 or TRBD2 may fit D (5 bases each). Trimming took off 6 bases at V and 3 bases at J, with 9 bases between the two ends. CDR3 size: 13 residues. Germline V CDR1 and CDR2: ENHRY, SYGVKD.

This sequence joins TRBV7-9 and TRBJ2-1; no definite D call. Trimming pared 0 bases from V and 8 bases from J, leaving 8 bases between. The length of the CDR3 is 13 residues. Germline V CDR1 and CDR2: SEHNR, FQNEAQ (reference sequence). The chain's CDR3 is CASSLALPYEQFF. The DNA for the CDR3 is TGTGCCAGCAGCTTAGCGCTTCCCTATGAGCAGTTCTTC.

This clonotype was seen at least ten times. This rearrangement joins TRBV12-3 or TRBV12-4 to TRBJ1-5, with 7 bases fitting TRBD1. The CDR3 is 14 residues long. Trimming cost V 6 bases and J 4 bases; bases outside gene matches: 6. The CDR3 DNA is TGTGCCAGCAGCTACGGGACAGTAAATCAGCCCCAGCATTTT. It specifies CASSYGTVNQPQHF.

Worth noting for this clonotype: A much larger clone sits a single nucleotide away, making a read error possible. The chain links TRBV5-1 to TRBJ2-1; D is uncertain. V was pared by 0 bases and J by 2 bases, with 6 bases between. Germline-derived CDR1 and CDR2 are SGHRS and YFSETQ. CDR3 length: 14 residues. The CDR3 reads CASSLVVAYNEQFF. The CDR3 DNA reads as TGCGCCAGCAGCTTGGTAGTGGCCTACAATGAGCAGTTCTTC.

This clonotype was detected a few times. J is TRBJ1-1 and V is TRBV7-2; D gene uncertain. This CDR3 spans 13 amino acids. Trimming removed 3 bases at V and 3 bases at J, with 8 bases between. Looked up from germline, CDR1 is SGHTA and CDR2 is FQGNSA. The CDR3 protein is CASSFSVDTEAFF. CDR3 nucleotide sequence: TGTGCCAGCAGCTTCAGCGTCGACACTGAAGCTTTCTTT.

CDR3 amino acids: CASNGEQFF. The DNA of the CDR3 is TGTGCCAGCAATGGGGAGCAGTTCTTC. This sequence joins TRBV2 and TRBJ2-1; no definite D call. The CDR3 sequence is 9 residues long. The germline V gene has CDR1 SNHLY and CDR2 FYNNEI. The V gene lost 7 bases and the J gene lost 10 bases, with 5 bases spanning the gap.